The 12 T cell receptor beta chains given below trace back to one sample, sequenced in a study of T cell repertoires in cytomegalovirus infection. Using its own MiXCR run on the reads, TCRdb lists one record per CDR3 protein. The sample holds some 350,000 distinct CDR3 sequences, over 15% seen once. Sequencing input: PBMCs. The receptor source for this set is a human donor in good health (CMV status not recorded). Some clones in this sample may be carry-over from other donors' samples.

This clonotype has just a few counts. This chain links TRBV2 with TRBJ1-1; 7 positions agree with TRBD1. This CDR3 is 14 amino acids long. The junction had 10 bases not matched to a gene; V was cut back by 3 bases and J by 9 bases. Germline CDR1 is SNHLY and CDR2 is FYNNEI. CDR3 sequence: CASSEDRPDGKAFF. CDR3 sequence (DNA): TGTGCCAGCAGTGAGGACAGGCCCGACGGAAAAGCTTTCTTT. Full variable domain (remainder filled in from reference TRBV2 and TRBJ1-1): EPEVTQTPSHQVTQMGQEVILRCVPISNHLYFYWYRQILGQKVEFLVSFYNNEISEKSEIFDDQFSVERPDGSNFTLKIRSTKLEDSAMYFCASSEDRPDGKAFFGQGTRLTVV.

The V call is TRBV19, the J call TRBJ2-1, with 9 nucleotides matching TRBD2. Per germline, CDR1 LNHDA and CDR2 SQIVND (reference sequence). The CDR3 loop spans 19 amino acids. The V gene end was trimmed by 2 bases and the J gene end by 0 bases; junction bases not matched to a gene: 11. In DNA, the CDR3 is TGTGCCAGTAGTATACCGGGAAAAATTAGCGGGAGCTCCTACAATGAGCAGTTCTTC. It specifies CASSIPGKISGSSYNEQFF.

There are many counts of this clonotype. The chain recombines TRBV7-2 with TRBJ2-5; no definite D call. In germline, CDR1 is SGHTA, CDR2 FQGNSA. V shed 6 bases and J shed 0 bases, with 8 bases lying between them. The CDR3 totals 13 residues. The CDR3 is CASSQTHQETQYF. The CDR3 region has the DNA TGTGCCAGCAGTCAGACACACCAAGAGACCCAGTACTTC. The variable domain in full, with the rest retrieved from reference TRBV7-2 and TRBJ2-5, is GAGVSQSPSNKVTEKGKDVELRCDPISGHTALYWYRQSLGQGLEFLIYFQGNSAPDKSGLPSDRFSAERTGGSVSTLTIQRTQQEDSAVYLCASSQTHQETQYFGPGTRLLVL.

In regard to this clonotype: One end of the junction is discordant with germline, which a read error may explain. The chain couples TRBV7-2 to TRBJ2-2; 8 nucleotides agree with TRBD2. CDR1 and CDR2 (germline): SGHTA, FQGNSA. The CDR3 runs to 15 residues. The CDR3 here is CASSYSGANTGGLFF. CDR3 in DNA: TGTGCCAGCAGCTATAGCGGGGCGAACACCGGGGGGCTGTTTTTT.

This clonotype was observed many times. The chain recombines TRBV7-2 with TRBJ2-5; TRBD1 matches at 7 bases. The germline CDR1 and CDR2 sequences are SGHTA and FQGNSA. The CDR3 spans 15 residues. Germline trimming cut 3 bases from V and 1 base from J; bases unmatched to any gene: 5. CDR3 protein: CASSFMTGPQETQYF. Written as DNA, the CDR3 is TGTGCCAGCAGCTTCATGACAGGGCCCCAAGAGACCCAGTACTTC.

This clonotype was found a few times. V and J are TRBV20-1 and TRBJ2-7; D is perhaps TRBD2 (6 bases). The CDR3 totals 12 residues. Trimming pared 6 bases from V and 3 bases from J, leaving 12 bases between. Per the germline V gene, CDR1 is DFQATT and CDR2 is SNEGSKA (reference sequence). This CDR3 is CSATVGGYEQYF. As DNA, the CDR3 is TGCAGTGCCACGGTGGGGGGCTACGAGCAGTACTTC.

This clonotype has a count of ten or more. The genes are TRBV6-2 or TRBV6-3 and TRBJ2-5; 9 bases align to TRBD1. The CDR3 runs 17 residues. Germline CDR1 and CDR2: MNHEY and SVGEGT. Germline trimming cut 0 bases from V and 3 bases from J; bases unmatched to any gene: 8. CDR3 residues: CASSYSPGQGFEETQYF. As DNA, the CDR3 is TGTGCCAGCAGTTACTCCCCGGGACAGGGATTCGAAGAGACCCAGTACTTC.

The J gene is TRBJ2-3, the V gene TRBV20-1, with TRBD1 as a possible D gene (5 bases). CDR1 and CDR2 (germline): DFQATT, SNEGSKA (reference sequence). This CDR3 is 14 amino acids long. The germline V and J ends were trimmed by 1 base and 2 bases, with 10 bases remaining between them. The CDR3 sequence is CSARGTTLTDTQYF. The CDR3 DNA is TGCAGTGCTAGAGGGACAACACTCACAGATACGCAGTATTTT.

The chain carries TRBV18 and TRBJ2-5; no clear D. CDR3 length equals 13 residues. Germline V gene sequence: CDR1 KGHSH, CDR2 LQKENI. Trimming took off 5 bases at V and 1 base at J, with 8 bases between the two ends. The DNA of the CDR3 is TGTGCCAGCTCATCGAACCGCCAAGAGACCCAGTACTTC. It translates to CASSSNRQETQYF.

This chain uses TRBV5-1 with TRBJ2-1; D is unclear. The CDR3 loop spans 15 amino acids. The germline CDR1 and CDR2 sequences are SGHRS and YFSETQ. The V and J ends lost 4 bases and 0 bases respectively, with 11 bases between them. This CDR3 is CASSVRSSSYNEQFF. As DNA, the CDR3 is TGCGCCAGCAGCGTCAGAAGCAGCTCCTACAATGAGCAGTTCTTC. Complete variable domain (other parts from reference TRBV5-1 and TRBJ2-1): KAGVTQTPRYLIKTRGQQVTLSCSPISGHRSVSWYQQTPGQGLQFLFEYFSETQRNKGNFPGRFSGRQFSNSRSEMNVSTLELGDSALYLCASSVRSSSYNEQFFGPGTRLTVL.

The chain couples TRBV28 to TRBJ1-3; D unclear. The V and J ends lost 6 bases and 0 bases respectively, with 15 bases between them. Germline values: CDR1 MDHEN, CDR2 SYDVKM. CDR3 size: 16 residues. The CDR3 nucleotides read TGTGCCAGCAGAGAGGAAACAGCCCTCTCTGGAAACACCATATATTTT. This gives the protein CASREETALSGNTIYF.

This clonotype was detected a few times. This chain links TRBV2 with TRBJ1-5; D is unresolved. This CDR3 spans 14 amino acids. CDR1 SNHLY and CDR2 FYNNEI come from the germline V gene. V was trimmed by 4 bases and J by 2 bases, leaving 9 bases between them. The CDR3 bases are TGTGCCAGCAGTGTGGATTCTGGCAATCAGCCCCAGCATTTT. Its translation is CASSVDSGNQPQHF.